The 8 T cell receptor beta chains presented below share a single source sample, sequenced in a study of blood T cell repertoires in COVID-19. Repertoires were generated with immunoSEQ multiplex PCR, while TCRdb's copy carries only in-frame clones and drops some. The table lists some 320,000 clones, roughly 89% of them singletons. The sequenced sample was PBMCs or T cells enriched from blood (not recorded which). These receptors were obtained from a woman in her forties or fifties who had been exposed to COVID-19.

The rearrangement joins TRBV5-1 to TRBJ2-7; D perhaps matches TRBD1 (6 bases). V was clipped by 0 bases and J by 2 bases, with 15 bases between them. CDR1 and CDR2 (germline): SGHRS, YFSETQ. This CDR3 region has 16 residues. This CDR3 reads CASSLGGGAVPYEQYF. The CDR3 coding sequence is TGCGCCAGCAGCTTGGGTGGGGGCGCGGTCCCCTACGAGCAGTACTTC.

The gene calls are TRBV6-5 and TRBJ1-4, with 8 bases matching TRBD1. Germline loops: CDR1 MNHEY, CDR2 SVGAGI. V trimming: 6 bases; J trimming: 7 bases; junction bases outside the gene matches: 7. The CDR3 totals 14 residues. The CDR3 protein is CASRKTGAGEKLFF. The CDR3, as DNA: TGTGCCAGCAGGAAGACAGGGGCGGGTGAAAAACTGTTTTTT.

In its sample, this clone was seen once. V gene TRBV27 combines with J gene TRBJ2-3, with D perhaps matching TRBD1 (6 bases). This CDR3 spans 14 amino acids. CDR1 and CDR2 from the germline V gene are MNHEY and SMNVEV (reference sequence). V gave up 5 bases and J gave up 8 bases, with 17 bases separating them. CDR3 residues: CASSADQDRRTQYF. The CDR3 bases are TGTGCCAGCAGTGCGGACCAAGACAGGCGTACGCAGTATTTT.

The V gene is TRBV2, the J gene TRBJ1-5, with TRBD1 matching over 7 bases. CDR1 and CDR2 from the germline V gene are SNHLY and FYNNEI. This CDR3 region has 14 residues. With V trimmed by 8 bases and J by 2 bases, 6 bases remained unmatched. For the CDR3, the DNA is TGTGCCAGCGACGAAGACAGGGGCAATCAGCCCCAGCATTTT. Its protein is CASDEDRGNQPQHF.

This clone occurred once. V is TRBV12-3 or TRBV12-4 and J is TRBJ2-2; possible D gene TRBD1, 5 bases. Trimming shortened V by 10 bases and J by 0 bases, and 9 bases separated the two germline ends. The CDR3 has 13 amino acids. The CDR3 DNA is TGTGCCATCGAGACAGCGAACACCGGGGAGCTGTTTTTT. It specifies CAIETANTGELFF.

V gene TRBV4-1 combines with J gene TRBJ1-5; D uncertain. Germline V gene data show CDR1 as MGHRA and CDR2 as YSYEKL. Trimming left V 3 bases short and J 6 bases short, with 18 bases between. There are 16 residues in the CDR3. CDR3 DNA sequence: TGCGCCAGCAGCCAGGACGGGATCACGGGAGGTCAGCCCCAGCATTTT. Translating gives CASSQDGITGGQPQHF.

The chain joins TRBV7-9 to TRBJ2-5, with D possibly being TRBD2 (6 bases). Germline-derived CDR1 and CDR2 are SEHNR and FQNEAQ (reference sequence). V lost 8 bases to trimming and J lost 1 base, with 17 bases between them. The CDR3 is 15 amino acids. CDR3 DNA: TGTGCCAGCTCCATTCGTGGGGGGACCCAAGAGACCCAGTACTTC. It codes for CASSIRGGTQETQYF.

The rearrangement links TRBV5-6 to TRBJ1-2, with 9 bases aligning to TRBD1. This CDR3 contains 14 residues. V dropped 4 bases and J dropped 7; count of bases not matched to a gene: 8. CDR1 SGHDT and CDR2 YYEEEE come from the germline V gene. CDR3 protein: CASSPQQGAGGYTF. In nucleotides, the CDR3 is TGTGCCAGCAGCCCACAACAGGGGGCGGGTGGCTACACCTTC.